A selection of T cell receptor beta chains follows, all from one sample in a study of cytomegalovirus exposure and HLA in healthy donors. Clones were read by immunoSEQ multiplex PCR, and TCRdb kept only the in-frame ones, dropping some. The top ten hold just under 5% of the sample, which has around 150,000 clones, approximately 71% seen once. The sample was PBMCs. Receptor source: a male donor in good health and CMV-seronegative. The CDR3 runs from the conserved cysteine through the conserved F or W. Each record gives: clone size, J gene, V gene, D gene, CDR3 protein, CDR3 DNA. A D gene is named only where the DNA matches it firmly. Some rows mark clone size as missing; the rest say once, few, many or name a class of expanded clone.

few | TRBJ1-5 | TRBV4-2 | TRBD1 | CASSRGTGFQPQHF | TGTGCCAGCAGCCGGGGGACAGGATTTCAGCCCCAGCATTTT
NA | TRBJ2-5 | TRBV4-1 | NA | CASSQGVASKTQYF | TGCGCCAGCAGCCAGGGAGTTGCTAGTAAGACCCAGTACTTC
NA | TRBJ1-2 | TRBV7-3 | TRBD1 | CASSLRGQGGANYGYTF | TGTGCCAGCAGCTTAAGGGGACAGGGGGGAGCTAACTATGGCTACACCTTC
NA | TRBJ2-5 | TRBV2 | NA | CATILSETQYF | TGTGCCACCATACTATCGGAGACCCAGTACTTC
NA | TRBJ1-2 | TRBV28 | TRBD1 | CASSRPGQGNYGYTF | TGTGCCAGCAGTCGACCGGGACAGGGCAACTATGGCTACACCTTC
NA | TRBJ2-1 | TRBV4-2 | TRBD1 | CASSQDGQGGIEQFF | TGTGCCAGCAGCCAAGATGGACAGGGTGGGATTGAGCAGTTCTTC
NA | TRBJ1-3 | TRBV25-1 | NA | CASSEYPQGHGDTIYF | TGTGCCAGCAGTGAATATCCCCAGGGGCATGGAGACACCATATATTTT
NA | TRBJ2-3 | TRBV7-3 | TRBD2 | CASSLLAVSTDTQYF | TGTGCCAGCAGCCTACTAGCGGTTAGCACAGATACGCAGTATTTT
NA | TRBJ1-2 | TRBV30 | NA | CAWSRQVCGYTF | TGTGCCTGGAGTCGCCAGGTTTGTGGCTACACCTTC
NA | TRBJ2-3 | TRBV6-1 | TRBD1 | CASSAQGVRGTDTQYF | TGTGCCAGCAGTGCTCAGGGGGTCAGAGGCACAGATACGCAGTATTTT
NA | TRBJ2-7 | TRBV7-2 | TRBD2 | CASRMQGLAGGTYEQYF | TGTGCCAGCAGAATGCAAGGACTAGCGGGAGGAACCTACGAGCAGTACTTC
NA | TRBJ2-6 | TRBV2 | NA | CASTAGEGVSGANVLTF | TGTGCCAGCACGGCTGGGGAAGGGGTCTCTGGGGCCAACGTCCTGACTTTC
NA | TRBJ2-7 | TRBV27 | NA | CASSLLVGGRYEQYF | TGTGCCAGCAGTTTATTGGTCGGGGGGCGGTACGAGCAGTACTTC
NA | TRBJ2-3 | TRBV10-3 | NA | CAINRGTDTQYF | TGTGCCATCAACAGAGGCACAGATACGCAGTATTTT
few | TRBJ2-3 | TRBV11-2 | TRBD2 | CASSLDIRLAGVGTQYF | TGTGCCAGCAGCTTAGATATCCGTCTAGCGGGAGTAGGAACGCAGTATTTT
NA | TRBJ1-4 | TRBV29-1 | NA | CSASQGTSNEKLFF | TGCAGCGCCTCCCAGGGTACGTCTAATGAAAAACTGTTTTTT
NA | TRBJ2-7 | TRBV6-5 | TRBD1 | CASNPGQGNEQYF | TGTGCCAGCAACCCGGGACAGGGTAACGAGCAGTACTTC